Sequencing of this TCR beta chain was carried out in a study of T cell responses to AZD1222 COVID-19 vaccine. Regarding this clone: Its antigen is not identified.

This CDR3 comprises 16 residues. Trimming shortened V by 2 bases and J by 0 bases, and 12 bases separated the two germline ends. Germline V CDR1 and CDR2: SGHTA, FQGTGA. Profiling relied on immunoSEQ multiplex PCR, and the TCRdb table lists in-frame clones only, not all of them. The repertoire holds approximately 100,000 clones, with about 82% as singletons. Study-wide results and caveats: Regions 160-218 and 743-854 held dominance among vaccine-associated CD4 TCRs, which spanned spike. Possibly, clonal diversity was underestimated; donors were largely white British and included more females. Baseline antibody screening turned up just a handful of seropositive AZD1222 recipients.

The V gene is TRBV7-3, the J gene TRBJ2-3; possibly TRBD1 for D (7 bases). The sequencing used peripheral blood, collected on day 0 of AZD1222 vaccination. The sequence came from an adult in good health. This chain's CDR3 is CASSLRGTDSTDTQYF. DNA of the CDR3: TGTGCCAGCAGCTTACGCGGGACAGATAGCACAGATACGCAGTATTTT.